This TCR beta chain is drawn from a study of cytomegalovirus exposure and HLA in healthy donors (dated 2017 in TCRdb). As for the study more broadly: In an earlier analysis of under 750 of the donors, 250 to 350 Gb of sequence data and 95 million to 130 million unique TCR beta sequences from 180 million or so T cells were reported. Around 330 gigabases of sequencing data and tens of millions of unique TCR sequences made up an early release that covered some 640 HLA-typed donors. Among the approximately 400 genotyped donors, about 83% belonged to the genetic ancestry cluster associated with self-reported Caucasian donors. The aim of the study was to test whether cataloging public T cell receptors could identify signatures of past pathogen exposure. The study profiled the T cell repertoires of hundreds of subjects by immunosequencing and related them to cytomegalovirus serostatus. A separate validation cohort of about 110 different subjects was used in addition to the roughly 720-subject first cohort. High-throughput TCR immunosequencing, statistical association of individual TCRs with disease status, and machine learning were combined to predict cytomegalovirus infection status. In a later analysis, previously published TCR beta repertoires from about 640 donors were re-analyzed and high-resolution HLA genotyping was added so that TCR occurrence patterns could be studied. Rather than drawing on any new phenotypic data, the later analysis identified candidate immune exposures from TCR beta sequences and the way those sequences occurred across donors. An earlier analysis of 500 to 750 of the donors applied high-throughput TCR beta sequencing to assess whether each TCR beta V gene segment acted as functional or pseudogenic. Donor age, sex, ethnicity and CMV serostatus were compiled alongside the repertoire data. In a later genetic analysis, genome-wide SNP genotypes for about three fifths of the 666 donors were used, and that subset was treated as a discovery cohort. Every discovery cohort repertoire had been produced on one sequencing platform. Both class I and class II loci were covered by HLA typing, at four-digit resolution. The number of donors typed differed by locus, with 629-630 for A, B, C, DRB1 and DQB1, roughly 550 for DQA1, 600 to 610 for DPA1, and 472 for DPB1. Roughly 5 DR-DQ haplotypes were treated as single units for association and clustering because of strong linkage in the cohort. Across 300 to 400 genotyped donors of the cohort, an average of about 240,000 unique TCR beta nucleotide sequences per donor were sequenced, and roughly a sixth of those sequences were non-productive.

In total, 630 or so healthy bone marrow donors made up the cohort. Cohort members were all nominally healthy when sampled, although unrecorded immune exposures were likely present. The donor was CMV seronegative and was included in the group of around 320 seronegative cohort members. A peripheral blood sample was collected from each donor, and TCR beta sequencing was performed on peripheral blood mononuclear cells. Genomic DNA extraction from the blood cell samples was performed with the Qiagen DNeasy Blood Extraction Kit. Concerning this clone itself: This receptor's antigen is unknown. No quality values exist for individual bases; no much larger clone is one base distant.

V loses 3 bases at its end and J loses 5 bases; junction bases beyond the gene matches: 6. According to the germline V gene, CDR1 reads SGHRS and CDR2 reads YFSETQ. The CDR3 contains 14 residues, cysteine and phenylalanine counted. Only CDR3 DNA is held: 42 bases, read in frame from base 1. The library was made by the immunoSEQ multiplex PCR assay. For the multiplex PCR, a mixture combining 60 forward primers for TCR Vbeta segments and 13 reverse primers for TCR Jbeta segments was used. The CDR3 region of rearranged TCR beta genes was amplified from genomic DNA by a multiplex PCR assay. The amplified TCR beta libraries were sequenced on the Illumina HiSeq System as 87-base-pair reads. As for the authors' bioinformatics: A later analysis tallied 80 million to 95 million unique TCR beta chains across the 640 or so repertoires, and about 10 million of those chains were shared by two or more donors. A nearest-neighbor algorithm error-corrected the raw reads and collapsed the reads into unique sequences, merging closely related sequences to remove PCR and sequencing errors. V, D and J gene segments were assigned by aligning CDR3 sequences to IMGT reference sequences. For a sequence to be retained, a match of at least six nucleotides was required to both a V gene segment and a J gene segment. A rearrangement was called productive if the CDR3 had no stop codons and remained in frame with V and J, and every other rearrangement was called non-productive. CDR3 was defined according to IMGT convention as the region running from the second conserved V-encoded cysteine to the conserved J-encoded phenylalanine. Sequences without an unambiguous match to a single V gene segment were excluded from the earlier analysis of approximately 600 of the donors. An earlier analysis of a few hundred of the donors called V segments functional above 56.7% productive rearrangements and segregating when the between-donor standard deviation exceeded 5%. A statistical classification framework was developed to diagnose cytomegalovirus status using the catalog of TCR beta chain sequences. In a later analysis, TCR nucleotide sequences were compared against IMGT/GENE-DB human TR gene sequences so that V and J genes could be assigned. The TCRdist pipeline was used in a later analysis to assign CDR3 sequences and most-parsimonious VDJ recombination scenarios. In a later analysis, every TCR beta chain was defined by the combination of its CDR3 amino acid sequence and its V-gene family, and reads without a unique V-gene family were dropped. As a way to deal with suspected cross-contamination and a sequencing artifact, a later analysis dropped 450 to 600 nucleotide sequences that were highly shared and had low generation probability. In a later analysis, a clonal expansion index was calculated for each public chain from normalized within-repertoire ranks of inferred template counts. A later analysis computed generation probabilities with a VDJ recombination model fitted to out-of-frame rearrangements, and checked the results against IGoR. Hypergeometric tests were used in a later analysis to score TCR-TCR, TCR-HLA and TCR-CMV co-occurrence, with a repertoire-size bias correction applied to the TCR pairs. False discovery rates were estimated in a later analysis by permuting HLA or CMV assignments 20 times. In a later analysis, co-occurring TCRs were grouped using DBSCAN, and TCRdist sequence similarity was added for clustering within HLA-allele-positive subsets. For co-occurrence clustering, repertoires with fewer than 30,000 or more than 120,000 public chains were excluded, along with a handful of repertoires with anomalous nucleotide sharing. The table comes from immuneACCESS by way of TCRdb, which keeps in-frame sequences with V and J called. Part of the clones is missing from these tables; in studies checked, under half for an unresolved V gene and the rest for unknown reasons. That table supplies the V and J calls and clone size; D and trimming were determined from the DNA. Present in this sample are some 130,000 clones, around 75% of which were seen just once. Clones ranked in the top ten supply 3.1% of the sample.

Broad study findings and their caveats: A later analysis found that HLA-associated TCR beta chains were more clonally expanded and had lower generation probabilities than equally common non-associated chains. In a later analysis, 16,951 TCR beta sequences were associated with specific HLA alleles at a false discovery rate of 0.05. A further reported finding was that TCR beta sequences accurately predicted the HLA-A and HLA-B alleles for most subjects in the first cohort. According to the authors, the approach could potentially be generalized to other disease states and immunological phenotypes. The classifier was reported to diagnose cytomegalovirus status with high specificity and sensitivity in both the original and validation cohorts. In this cohort, only TCR beta chains were sequenced, and detectable features were limited by the absence of alpha or paired-chain data. In an earlier analysis of roughly 560 of the donors, most TCR beta V segments were observed in productive rearrangements about 87% or about 30% of the time, broadly matching IMGT annotations. In a later analysis, several top co-occurrence clusters were reported to appear linked to parvovirus B19, influenza, CMV and Epstein-Barr virus. A few of the identified cytomegalovirus-associated TCR beta chains were confirmed in vitro to be specific for cytomegalovirus antigens. Most TCR sequences were observed very rarely across donors, whereas some public TCRs were present in many individuals. A group of highly shared sequence variants was considered likely to be a technical artifact of the sequencing pipeline. A later analysis found that TCR association rates varied across HLA loci, with DRB1 alleles showing the most associated TCRs and HLA-C alleles the fewest. Most CMV-associated TCR beta chains appeared to be HLA-restricted in a later analysis, and the HLA associations seemed to be driven largely by CMV exposure. Roughly uniform sequencing depth across donors was assumed in presence/absence analyses, although this assumption may not hold. Correlated functional status among segregating V segments might be attributable to linkage disequilibrium, but an unknown experimental factor could not be ruled out. A total of 150 or so TCR beta chains were listed by the study as associated with cytomegalovirus. Assigning TCR associations to individual alleles was difficult when HLA alleles, especially DR and DQ, strongly co-occurred. Because counts were too low, under 20 rarely observed V segments, including chromosome 9 orphons, were left out of the earlier analysis of 587 of the donors. Some IMGT-functional V segments, including TRBV6-2 and TRBV6-3, could not be distinguished by the 87-base-pair reads and were therefore excluded. Immune exposure information for the cohort was limited to CMV serostatus. HLA typing was unavailable for some donors at each locus, so association tests used only the typed subset. According to a later genetic analysis, donors in an Asian-associated ancestry cluster had fewer N-insertions in productive TCRs than the approximately 690-donor mean. An association between a missense DCLRE1C variant and V-gene and J-gene trimming of TCR beta chains was found in a later genetic analysis and replicated in an independent cohort.

The sample consisted of PBMCs. This receptor was taken from a man aged 25-45 years in good health and CMV-seronegative. The chain is encoded by TRBV5-1 joined to TRBJ2-7; the central 9 bases match TRBD1. The base sequence is TGCGCCAGCAGCTACCAGCGGACAGGGGACGAGCAGTACTTC. This yields the protein CASSYQRTGDEQYF.